One and the same sample provided the 10 T cell receptor beta chains below, sequenced in a study of cytomegalovirus exposure and HLA in healthy donors. A multiplex PCR was run with 60 Vbeta primers and 13 Jbeta primers. TCRdb's copy holds only in-frame clones and misses some; the assay was immunoSEQ multiplex PCR. The sample lists about 270,000 clones, roughly 70% occurring once. The specimen was PBMCs. Receptors were obtained from a female donor in good health and CMV-seronegative.

The chain carries TRBV7-6 and TRBJ2-2; possible D gene TRBD2, 5 bases. Deletions cut 0 bases from V and 3 bases from J, with 8 bases between. Germline loops: CDR1 SGHVS, CDR2 FNYEAQ. This CDR3 region has 15 residues. The CDR3: CASSLAIGDTGELFF. The CDR3 coding sequence is TGTGCCAGCAGCTTAGCTATCGGGGACACCGGGGAGCTGTTTTTT.

The gene calls are TRBV28 and TRBJ2-7; 8 bases line up with TRBD1. CDR1 and CDR2 (germline): MDHEN, SYDVKM. The V segment lost 2 bases and the J segment 2 bases; nucleotides outside the gene matches: 5. The CDR3 spans 15 residues. As DNA, the CDR3 is TGTGCCAGCAGTTTAGGGACAGGCAGAACCTACGAGCAGTACTTC. Amino acids: CASSLGTGRTYEQYF.

The V and J genes are TRBV6-5 and TRBJ2-7, with 8 bases fitting TRBD1. V lost 11 bases and J lost 0; bases outside the gene matches: 9. Germline assignment: CDR1 MNHEY and CDR2 SVGAGI. This CDR3 comprises 14 residues. This CDR3 reads CAGIRDRSSYEQYF. The CDR3 DNA reads TGTGCCGGCATACGGGACAGGAGCTCCTACGAGCAGTACTTC.

The gene calls are TRBV25-1 and TRBJ2-7, with 8 bases matching TRBD2. The CDR3 spans 16 residues. Germline CDR1 reads MGHDK; CDR2 reads SYGVNS. Germline trimming cut 3 bases from V and 0 bases from J; bases unmatched to any gene: 7. CDR3 protein: CASSDPGGTSSYEQYF. The CDR3 DNA reads TGTGCCAGCAGTGACCCCGGAGGGACTAGCTCCTACGAGCAGTACTTC.

J is TRBJ2-4 and V is TRBV9, with 11 bases matching TRBD2. Germline CDR1 and CDR2: SGDLS and YYNGEE. The CDR3 is 18 amino acids. The ends lost 3 bases at V and 7 bases at J; junction bases unmatched: 15. In DNA, the CDR3 is TGTGCCAGCAGCGCGAGACCCCCGCTAGCGGGAGGTCCGAACATTCAGTACTTC. Residues: CASSARPPLAGGPNIQYF.

The rearrangement uses TRBV28 and TRBJ2-1; D perhaps matches TRBD1 (6 bases). Trimming took 3 bases from V and 2 from J, leaving 8 bases between them. The CDR3 contains 14 residues. Germline-derived CDR1 and CDR2 are MDHEN and SYDVKM. The CDR3 DNA sequence: TGTGCCAGCAGTTTGTGGACAGCCTACAATGAGCAGTTCTTC. Translated: CASSLWTAYNEQFF. The variable domain in full, with the rest retrieved from reference TRBV28 and TRBJ2-1, is DVKVTQSSRYLVKRTGEKVFLECVQDMDHENMFWYRQDPGLGLRLIYFSYDVKMKEKGDIPEGYSVSREKKERFSLILESASTNQTSMYLCASSLWTAYNEQFFGPGTRLTVL.

This clone was detected a few times. The chain employs TRBV5-4 and TRBJ1-1; perhaps TRBD1 as D (5 bases). In germline, CDR1 is SGHNT, CDR2 YYREEE (reference sequence). The CDR3 is 13 residues long. The germline V and J ends were trimmed by 8 bases and 3 bases, with 14 bases remaining between them. The CDR3 DNA sequence: TGTGCCAGTTTCCTCTGGGGGGACACTGAAGCTTTCTTT. As protein: CASFLWGDTEAFF.

The chain carries TRBV27 and TRBJ2-2; no definite D call. Germline V gene data show CDR1 as MNHEY and CDR2 as SMNVEV (reference sequence). The CDR3 runs to 14 residues. V was trimmed by 3 bases and J by 5 bases, leaving 10 bases between them. The chain's CDR3 is CASSFLPNTGELFF. The CDR3 nucleotides are TGTGCCAGCAGTTTTCTGCCTAATACCGGGGAGCTGTTTTTT.

V usage is TRBV5-6 and J usage is TRBJ1-2; 8 nucleotides match TRBD1. The CDR3 runs 15 residues. Germline trimming cut 0 bases from V and 8 bases from J; bases unmatched to any gene: 9. The V gene's germline CDR1 is SGHDT and CDR2 YYEEEE. CDR3 sequence: CASSLVGAGGWGYTF. The DNA for the CDR3 is TGTGCCAGCAGCTTGGTCGGGGCAGGGGGCTGGGGCTACACCTTC.

The V and J genes are TRBV5-1 and TRBJ2-7, with 7 bases matching TRBD1. The CDR3 covers 16 residues. With 0 bases clipped from V and 2 bases from J, the junction kept 8 bases outside the gene matches. Looked up from germline, CDR1 is SGHRS and CDR2 is YFSETQ. CDR3 sequence (DNA): TGCGCCAGCAGCTTGGGCCCAGGGGGAATCGCCTACGAGCAGTACTTC. Its translation: CASSLGPGGIAYEQYF.